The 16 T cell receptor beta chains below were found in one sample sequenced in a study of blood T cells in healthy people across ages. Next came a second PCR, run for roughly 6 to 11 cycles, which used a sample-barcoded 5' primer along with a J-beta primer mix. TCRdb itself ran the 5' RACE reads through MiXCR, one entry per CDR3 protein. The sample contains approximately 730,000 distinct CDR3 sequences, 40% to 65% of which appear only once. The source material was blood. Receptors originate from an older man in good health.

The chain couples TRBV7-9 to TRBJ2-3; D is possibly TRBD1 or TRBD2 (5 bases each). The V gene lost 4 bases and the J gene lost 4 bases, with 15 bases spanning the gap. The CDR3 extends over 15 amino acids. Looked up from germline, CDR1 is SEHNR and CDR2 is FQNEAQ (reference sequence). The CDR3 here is CASSSARGHADTQYF. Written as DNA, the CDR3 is TGTGCCAGCAGCTCCGCGAGGGGCCACGCAGATACGCAGTATTTT.

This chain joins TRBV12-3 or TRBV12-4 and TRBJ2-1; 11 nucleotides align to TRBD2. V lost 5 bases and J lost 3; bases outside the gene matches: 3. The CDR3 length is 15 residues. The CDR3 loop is CASSPSGRLYNEQFF. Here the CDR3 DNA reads TGTGCCAGCAGTCCTAGCGGGAGGCTCTACAATGAGCAGTTCTTC.

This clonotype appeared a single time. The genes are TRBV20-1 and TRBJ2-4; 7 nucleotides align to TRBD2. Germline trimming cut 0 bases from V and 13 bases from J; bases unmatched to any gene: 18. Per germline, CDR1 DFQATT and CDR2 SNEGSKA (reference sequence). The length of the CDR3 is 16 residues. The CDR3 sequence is CSARDCGSGSYNEQYF. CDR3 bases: TGCAGTGCTAGAGATTGTGGTAGCGGGTCGTACAATGAGCAGTACTTC.

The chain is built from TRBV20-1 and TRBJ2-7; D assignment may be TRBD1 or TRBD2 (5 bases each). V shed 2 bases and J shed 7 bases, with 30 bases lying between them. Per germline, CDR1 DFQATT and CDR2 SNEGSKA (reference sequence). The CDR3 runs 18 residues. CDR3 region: CSARFLGEWIGLYNEQYF. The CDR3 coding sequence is TGCAGTGCTAGATTTTTAGGGGAGTGGATAGGGCTCTACAATGAGCAGTACTTC.

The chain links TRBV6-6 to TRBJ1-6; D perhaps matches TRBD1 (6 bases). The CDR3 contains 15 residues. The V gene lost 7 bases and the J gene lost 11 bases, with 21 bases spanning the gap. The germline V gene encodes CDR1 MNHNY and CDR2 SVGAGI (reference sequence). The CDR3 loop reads CASTPGRGGRAPLHF. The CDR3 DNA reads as TGTGCCAGCACCCCTGGCAGGGGCGGTAGAGCACCCCTCCACTTT.

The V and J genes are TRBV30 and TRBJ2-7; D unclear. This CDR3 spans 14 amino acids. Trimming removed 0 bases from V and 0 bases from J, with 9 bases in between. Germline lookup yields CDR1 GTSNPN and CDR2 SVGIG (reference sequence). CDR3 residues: CAWSVYRNSYEQYF. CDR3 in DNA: TGTGCCTGGAGTGTCTACAGAAACTCCTACGAGCAGTACTTC.

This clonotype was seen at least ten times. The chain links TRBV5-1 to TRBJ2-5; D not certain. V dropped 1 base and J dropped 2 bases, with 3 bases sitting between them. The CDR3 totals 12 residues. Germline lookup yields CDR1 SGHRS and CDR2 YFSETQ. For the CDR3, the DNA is TGCGCCAGCAGCTTGAATCAAGAGACCCAGTACTTC. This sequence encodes CASSLNQETQYF.

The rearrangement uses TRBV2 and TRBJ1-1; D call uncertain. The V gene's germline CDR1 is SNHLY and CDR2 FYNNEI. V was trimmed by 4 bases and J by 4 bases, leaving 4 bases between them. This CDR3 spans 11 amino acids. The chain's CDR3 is CASSVATEAFF. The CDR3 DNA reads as TGTGCCAGCAGTGTGGCCACTGAAGCTTTCTTT.

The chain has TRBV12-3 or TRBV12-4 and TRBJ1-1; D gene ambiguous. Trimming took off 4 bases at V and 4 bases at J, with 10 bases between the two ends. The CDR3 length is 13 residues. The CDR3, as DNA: TGTGCCAGCAGTTCCGGCCCGAGCACTGAAGCTTTCTTT. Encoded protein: CASSSGPSTEAFF.

This CDR3 reads CSARGGARGWNTEAFF. The CDR3 nucleotides are TGCAGTGCTAGAGGGGGCGCGAGGGGATGGAACACTGAAGCTTTCTTT. This chain links TRBV20-1 with TRBJ1-1; D is possibly TRBD1 (5 bases). Germline V gene sequence: CDR1 DFQATT, CDR2 SNEGSKA (reference sequence). Trimming took off 1 base at V and 1 base at J, with 16 bases between the two ends. CDR3 length equals 16 residues.

CDR3 residues: CASSLEGEKNIQYF. In DNA form, the CDR3 reads TGTGCCAGCAGCTTAGAAGGAGAAAAAAACATTCAGTACTTC. This chain links TRBV7-9 with TRBJ2-4; D gene ambiguous. With 1 base removed from V and 4 bases from J, the gap between germline ends came to 8 bases. The germline gives CDR1 SEHNR, CDR2 FQNEAQ (reference sequence). The CDR3 totals 14 residues.

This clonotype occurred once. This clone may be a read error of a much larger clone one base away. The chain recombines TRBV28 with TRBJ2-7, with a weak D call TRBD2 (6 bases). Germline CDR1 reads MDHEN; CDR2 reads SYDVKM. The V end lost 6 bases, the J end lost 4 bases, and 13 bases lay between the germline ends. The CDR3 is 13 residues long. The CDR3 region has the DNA TGTGCCAGCAGCCCCCCTAGCGAATACGAGCAGTACTTC. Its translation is CASSPPSEYEQYF.

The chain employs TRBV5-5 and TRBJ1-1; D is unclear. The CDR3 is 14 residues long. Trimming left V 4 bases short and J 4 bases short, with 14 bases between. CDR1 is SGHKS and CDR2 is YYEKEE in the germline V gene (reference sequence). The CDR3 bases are TGTGCCAGCAGCGTGTCGGTGATCCCCACTGAAGCTTTCTTT. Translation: CASSVSVIPTEAFF.

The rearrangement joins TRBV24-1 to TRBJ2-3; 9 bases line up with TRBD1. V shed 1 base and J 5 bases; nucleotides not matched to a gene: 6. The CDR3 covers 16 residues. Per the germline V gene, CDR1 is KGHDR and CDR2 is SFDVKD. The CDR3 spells CATSDFRTGVGDTQYF. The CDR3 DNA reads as TGTGCCACCAGTGATTTCCGGACAGGGGTCGGAGATACGCAGTATTTT.

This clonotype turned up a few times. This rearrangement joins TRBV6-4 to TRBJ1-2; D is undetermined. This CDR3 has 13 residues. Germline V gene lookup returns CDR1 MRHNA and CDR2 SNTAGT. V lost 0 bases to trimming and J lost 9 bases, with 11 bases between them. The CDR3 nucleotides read TGTGCCAGCAGTGACTCTGCCGGTTTCCGCTACACCTTC. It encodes CASSDSAGFRYTF.

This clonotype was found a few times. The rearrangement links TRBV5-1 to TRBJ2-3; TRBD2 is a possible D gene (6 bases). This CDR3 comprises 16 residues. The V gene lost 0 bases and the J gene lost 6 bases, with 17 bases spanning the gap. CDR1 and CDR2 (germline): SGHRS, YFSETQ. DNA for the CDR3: TGCGCCAGCAGCTTGGTCTCGGGAGCCTTTGGGGATACGCAGTATTTT. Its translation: CASSLVSGAFGDTQYF.